This entry features one T cell receptor (beta chain) sequence. These data belong to a study of blood T cell repertoires in COVID-19. Study background: PBMCs, B-cell-depleted T cells, or T cells provided the cDNA or gDNA that made up the material.

The CDR3 sequence is 14 residues long. The V gene lost 2 bases and the J gene lost 1 base, with 9 bases spanning the gap. Germline CDR1 and CDR2: SGHDT and YYEEEE. Generated by immunoSEQ multiplex PCR, the TCRdb table keeps only in-frame clones and is missing some. The table has around 300,000 clones, about nine tenths seen once. The sample was peripheral blood. The receptor's source is a man aged 45 to 65 with active or convalescent COVID-19. The J gene is TRBJ1-1, the V gene TRBV5-6; D gene ambiguous. DNA for the CDR3: TGTGCCAGCAGCTTATCGGGGAGGAACACTGAAGCTTTCTTT. It yields the protein CASSLSGRNTEAFF.